This TCR beta chain is drawn from a study of shared clonotypes between healthy human individuals. Study conclusions and caveats: How much donors shared clonotypes was expected to be affected by sequencing depth. The naive CD4 repertoires of several donors were compared, and 5% to 6.5% of clonotypes were shared. Rarefaction demonstrated incomplete sorted-subset sequencing despite large depth.

Assay: immunoSEQ multiplex PCR; the TCRdb copy retains only in-frame clones and omits some. The repertoire holds 2 million or so clones, about 95% seen once, with about 1.1% in the top ten. A remark on this clone: The target antigen is unknown.

The naive CD8 subset, CD45RO-negative cells positively selected for CCR7, excluded terminally differentiated effector memory CD45RA+ cells. Caucasian adults living in Nashville, Tennessee, provided all samples. The origin of this receptor is a young man in good health. Sequenced sample: naive CD8+ T cells sorted from blood.

The CDR3 bases are TGTGCCAGCAGCTTAGAAGAACAGCCCCAGCATTTT. Encoded protein: CASSLEEQPQHF. The V gene is TRBV13, the J gene TRBJ1-5; D remains ambiguous. CDR1 and CDR2 from the germline V gene are PRHDT and FYEKMQ (reference sequence). CDR3 length: 12 residues. The ends were cut back, 1 base at V and 7 bases at J, with 5 bases in the middle.